This T cell receptor beta chain is from a study of T-cell memory formation after mild COVID-19. About the study: Clusters were largely donor specific.

TCRdb re-called the 5' RACE reads with MiXCR, one entry per CDR3 protein. The top ten clones hold about 11% of a sample with roughly 580,000 distinct CDR3 sequences, 18% of them seen once. This CDR3 region has 15 residues. The V segment lost 6 bases and the J segment 5 bases; nucleotides outside the gene matches: 11. The germline CDR1 and CDR2 sequences are MNHEY and SMNVEV (reference sequence). V usage is TRBV27 and J usage is TRBJ1-2; 8 positions match TRBD1. The receptor comes from an adult woman who had mild COVID-19 (a few samples of this study predate the infection). Cell type and time point are not known. The specimen sequenced was PBMCs or a T cell subset sorted from them (not recorded which). The CDR3 loop is CASRENRGREYGYTF. The DNA for the CDR3 is TGTGCCAGCAGGGAGAACAGGGGGAGGGAATATGGCTACACCTTC.